Shown below are 19 T cell receptor beta chains from a single sample sequenced in a study of CD8+CD57+ T cells in acquired aplastic anemia. Study-wide findings and caveats: Diversity was reduced in patient CD8+CD57+ cells relative to total CD4+ and CD8+ pools.

Genomic DNA was employed as the template in profiling TCR beta VDJ and CDR3. A single record per CDR3 protein comes from TCRdb applying MiXCR to the reads. This repertoire shows about 20,000 distinct CDR3 sequences, about 40% found once; its top ten account for around 87%. Whoever was chosen for sequencing had shown CD8+CD57+ cell expansion by flow cytometry. These receptors have no known antigen. Specimen: CD8+CD57+ T cells sorted from PBMCs. The sample's subset: bead-enriched CD8+CD57+ effector memory T cells from SAA patients. Receptor source: a human donor with aplastic anemia.

The chain joins TRBV7-8 to TRBJ1-1, with D unresolved. Germline V gene lookup returns CDR1 SGHVS and CDR2 FQNEAQ. This CDR3 spans 13 amino acids. V was trimmed by 5 bases and J by 1 base, leaving 8 bases between them. CDR3 nucleotides: TGTGCCAGCAGCCTATCCGGGAACACTGAAGCTTTCTTT. The encoded protein is CASSLSGNTEAFF.

The chain links TRBV7-9 to TRBJ2-3, with D perhaps being TRBD1 or TRBD2 (5 bases each). The germline gives CDR1 SEHNR, CDR2 FQNEAQ (reference sequence). This CDR3 has 16 amino acids. V lost 1 base and J 4 bases, leaving 15 bases between the germline ends. The CDR3 region is CASSLGGGGGSDTQYF. CDR3 DNA: TGTGCCAGCAGCTTAGGGGGCGGAGGTGGTTCAGATACGCAGTATTTT.

The chain couples TRBV11-2 to TRBJ2-1; D possibly uses TRBD1 or TRBD2 (5 bases each). Between the trimmed V and J ends, which lost 1 base and 0 bases, there was a span of 7 bases. This CDR3 comprises 15 residues. Looked up from germline, CDR1 is SGHAT and CDR2 is FQNNGV. CDR3 region: CASSLGGSSYNEQFF. DNA of the CDR3: TGTGCCAGCAGCTTAGGGGGGAGCTCCTACAATGAGCAGTTCTTC.

This clonotype was seen more than once but under ten times. The chain couples TRBV2 to TRBJ1-2, with unresolved D. This CDR3 region has 13 residues. Trimming took 4 bases from V and 0 from J, leaving 6 bases between them. Germline values: CDR1 SNHLY, CDR2 FYNNEI. The CDR3 reads CASSVGPNYGYTF. The CDR3 DNA sequence: TGTGCCAGCAGTGTCGGACCTAACTATGGCTACACCTTC.

The chain carries TRBV7-6 and TRBJ2-2, with 11 positions matching TRBD2. Germline V CDR1 and CDR2: SGHVS, FNYEAQ. The CDR3 has 17 residues. Trimming cost V 1 base and J 0 bases; bases outside gene matches: 1. This CDR3 is CASSLGSGGANTGELFF. The CDR3 DNA reads as TGTGCCAGCAGCTTAGGTAGCGGGGGGGCGAACACCGGGGAGCTGTTTTTT.

In this sample, this clonotype turned up a few times. Here the CDR3 reads CASGDRDRGRTGELFF. CDR3 nucleotides: TGTGCCAGCGGGGACCGGGACAGGGGGCGGACCGGGGAGCTGTTTTTT. V gene TRBV2 combines with J gene TRBJ2-2, with 12 bases lining up with TRBD1. Germline values: CDR1 SNHLY, CDR2 FYNNEI. V was clipped by 8 bases and J by 5 bases; unmatched bases: 9. This CDR3 comprises 16 residues.

The chain carries TRBV15 and TRBJ2-2, with a tentative D call TRBD1 (5 bases). V shed 1 base and J shed 3 bases, with 9 bases lying between them. The V gene's germline CDR1 is LNHNV and CDR2 YYDKDF (reference sequence). The CDR3 has 15 amino acids. CDR3 protein: CATSRVGRDTGELFF. CDR3 DNA: TGTGCCACCAGCAGAGTCGGCAGGGACACCGGGGAGCTGTTTTTT.

V and J are TRBV7-3 and TRBJ2-6; unclear D gene. CDR3 length: 15 residues. Germline CDR1 reads SGHTA; CDR2 reads FQGTGA. V dropped 5 bases and J dropped 0 bases, with 8 bases sitting between them. Here the CDR3 DNA reads TGTGCCAGCAGCCTAGGGATCTCTGGGGCCAACGTCCTGACTTTC. It is translated as CASSLGISGANVLTF.

This sequence joins TRBV29-1 and TRBJ1-1; D is possibly TRBD1 (6 bases). V lost 3 bases and J lost 3, with 11 bases in between. The CDR3 is made up of 13 amino acids. Germline loops: CDR1 SQVTM, CDR2 ANQGSEA. The CDR3 bases are TGCAGCGTTGACTGGGACACTGACACTGAAGCTTTCTTT. This sequence encodes CSVDWDTDTEAFF.

The V and J genes are TRBV20-1 and TRBJ2-1; TRBD2 aligns across 7 bases. J was trimmed by 3 bases and V by 6 bases; bases with no gene match: 8. This CDR3 is built from 14 residues. CDR1 and CDR2 from the germline V gene are DFQATT and SNEGSKA (reference sequence). Written as DNA, the CDR3 is TGCAGTGCAGCCGGGGCTAGCGGCTACAATGAGCAGTTCTTC. Translation: CSAAGASGYNEQFF.

This chain joins TRBV6-5 and TRBJ2-7; no definite D call. This CDR3 has 13 residues. In germline, CDR1 is MNHEY, CDR2 SVGAGI. Trimming cost V 2 bases and J 5 bases, with 10 bases left between them. The DNA of the CDR3 is TGTGCCAGCAGTTACCCGGCGTCCCACGAGCAGTACTTC. The encoded protein is CASSYPASHEQYF.

The gene calls are TRBV6-1 and TRBJ2-7, with 10 nucleotides matching TRBD1. With 1 base clipped from V and 6 bases from J, the junction kept 6 bases outside the gene matches. The CDR3 is made up of 15 amino acids. CDR1 MNHNS and CDR2 SASEGT come from the germline V gene. This chain's CDR3 is CASSEEGTGAREQYF. CDR3 DNA: TGTGCCAGCAGTGAAGAGGGGACAGGGGCCCGCGAGCAGTACTTC.

The V and J genes are TRBV5-4 and TRBJ1-6, with D perhaps matching TRBD1 (5 bases). The germline V gene has CDR1 SGHNT and CDR2 YYREEE (reference sequence). The length of the CDR3 is 16 residues. V was pared by 2 bases and J by 4 bases, with 13 bases between. The CDR3 here is CASSFGWGTYNSPLHF. CDR3 nucleotides: TGTGCCAGCAGCTTTGGCTGGGGGACTTATAATTCACCCCTCCACTTT.

The gene calls are TRBV5-1 and TRBJ2-7; D is undetermined. Germline CDR1 SGHRS, CDR2 YFSETQ. The CDR3 extends over 13 amino acids. V was cut by 0 bases and J by 7 bases, with 11 bases left in between. CDR3 nucleotide sequence: TGCGCCAGCAGCTTGGGGGTAGTCCGAGAGCAGTACTTC. Translated: CASSLGVVREQYF.

The chain couples TRBV20-1 to TRBJ1-3, with D possibly being TRBD1 (6 bases). The germline V gene has CDR1 DFQATT and CDR2 SNEGSKA (reference sequence). Trimming took 2 bases from V and 1 from J, leaving 15 bases between them. The CDR3 loop spans 16 amino acids. The CDR3 DNA sequence: TGCAGTGCTAGAAAGTCGGGCAGGGGTTCTGGAAACACCATATATTTT. This gives the protein CSARKSGRGSGNTIYF.

This clonotype showed up just a few times. The V gene is TRBV6-1, the J gene TRBJ2-7; TRBD2 aligns across 10 bases. Trimming took 6 bases from V and 7 from J; bases not matched to a gene: 9. The CDR3 is 14 amino acids. In germline, CDR1 is MNHNS, CDR2 SASEGT. The CDR3 sequence is CASSTSGRAGEQYF. In DNA form, the CDR3 reads TGTGCCAGCAGCACAAGCGGGAGGGCCGGAGAGCAGTACTTC.

This clonotype was recorded a few times. For the CDR3, the DNA is TGCGCCAGCAGTTTCTCCGGGACAGGAGGGCCCTACAATGAGCAGTTCTTC. It codes for CASSFSGTGGPYNEQFF. The rearrangement joins TRBV10-2 to TRBJ2-1; TRBD1 matches 8 bases. The junction had 11 bases not matched to a gene; V was cut back by 5 bases and J by 2 bases. Germline V gene data show CDR1 as WSHSY and CDR2 as SAAADI. The CDR3 extends over 17 amino acids.

This chain joins TRBV20-1 and TRBJ2-5; 11 nucleotides agree with TRBD2. The germline V gene encodes CDR1 DFQATT and CDR2 SNEGSKA (reference sequence). This CDR3 is 15 amino acids long. V lost 0 bases to trimming and J lost 5 bases; unmatched junction nucleotides: 5. In DNA, the CDR3 is TGCAGTGCTAGAGAGTTAGCGGGGGGGCGCGAGACCCAGTACTTC. Its translation: CSARELAGGRETQYF.

The chain is built from TRBV7-8 and TRBJ1-1; 7 bases are shared with TRBD1. The length of the CDR3 is 12 residues. The germline CDR1 and CDR2 sequences are SGHVS and FQNEAQ. Trimming removed 5 bases from V and 9 bases from J; junction bases left unmatched: 6. The CDR3 DNA is TGTGCCAGCAGCGAAGGGACAGAGAAAGCTTTCTTT. It translates to CASSEGTEKAFF.